This record concerns one TCR beta chain sequence. The data derive from a study of blood T cell repertoires in COVID-19. Per the germline V gene, CDR1 is SGHVS and CDR2 is FNYEAQ. Trimming pared 0 bases from V and 4 bases from J, leaving 13 bases between. The CDR3 contains 16 residues. The assay was immunoSEQ multiplex PCR, and TCRdb's table has in-frame clones only and misses some. The table has approximately 460,000 clones, 75% to 90% seen once; the top ten hold 0.7% to 1%. The sample comprised peripheral blood. This sequence joins TRBV7-6 and TRBJ1-5; no firm D call. The source is a man between 18 and 29 years old with COVID-19, enrolled during active disease. The CDR3 sequence: CASSLASFRENQPQHF. In nucleotides, the CDR3 is TGTGCCAGCAGCTTAGCTTCGTTCCGGGAAAATCAGCCCCAGCATTTT.